These 19 T cell receptor beta chains originate from one sample sequenced in a study of shared clonotypes between healthy human individuals. Libraries were prepared by immunoSEQ multiplex PCR; TCRdb keeps only in-frame clonotypes and omits some of them. The repertoire has over a million clones, approximately 97% of them found once; the top ten carry approximately 1.1%. Sequences were obtained from naive CD4+ T cells sorted from blood. The sample's subset: CD45RA+ positively selected. These receptors came from a man between 25 and 39 years old in good health.

This sequence joins TRBV5-1 and TRBJ1-1; tentatively, D is TRBD1 (6 bases). V was trimmed by 5 bases and J by 6 bases, leaving 17 bases between them. Germline assignment: CDR1 SGHRS and CDR2 YFSETQ. The length of the CDR3 is 14 residues. The CDR3 loop is CASRQTGSNPEAFF. Written as DNA, the CDR3 is TGCGCCAGCAGACAAACAGGGTCGAATCCTGAAGCTTTCTTT.

Notes on this clone: Other DNA sequences of this sample code for an identical CDR3. The CDR3 nucleotides are TGTGCCAGCAGTTTACCGGGACAGAACACTGAAGCTTTCTTT. The encoded protein is CASSLPGQNTEAFF. This sequence joins TRBV28 and TRBJ1-1, with D possibly TRBD1 on 6 matching bases. Trimming stripped 2 bases from V and 1 base from J, with 8 bases between. Germline V CDR1 and CDR2: MDHEN, SYDVKM. This CDR3 has 14 residues.

The rearrangement joins TRBV11-2 to TRBJ2-3, with 9 bases fitting TRBD2. Germline lookup yields CDR1 SGHAT and CDR2 FQNNGV. With V trimmed by 10 bases and J by 0 bases, 14 bases remained unmatched. The CDR3 loop spans 17 amino acids. The CDR3 sequence is CATSPRVAGASTDTQYF. The CDR3 DNA reads as TGTGCCACCTCCCCCCGGGTAGCGGGAGCGAGCACAGATACGCAGTATTTT.

The chain links TRBV27 to TRBJ2-3, with 7 bases aligning to TRBD2. V shed 2 bases, J shed 2 bases, and the junction held 4 bases outside the gene matches. CDR1 is MNHEY and CDR2 is SMNVEV in the germline V gene (reference sequence). CDR3 length: 15 amino acids. The DNA for the CDR3 is TGTGCCAGCAGTTTAGTAGCGGGTGACACAGATACGCAGTATTTT. Amino acids: CASSLVAGDTDTQYF.

This chain links TRBV19 with TRBJ2-1; TRBD1 or TRBD2 may be the D gene (5 bases each). Germline V lookup: CDR1 LNHDA, CDR2 SQIVND (reference sequence). The CDR3 sequence is 16 residues long. Deletions cut 4 bases from V and 0 bases from J, with 13 bases between. The CDR3 sequence is CASSTRAGSSYNEQFF. The CDR3 coding sequence is TGTGCCAGTAGTACCCGCGCAGGGAGCTCCTACAATGAGCAGTTCTTC.

This chain uses TRBV2 with TRBJ1-1; possibly TRBD1 for D (5 bases). CDR3 length: 14 amino acids. V was cut by 7 bases and J by 3 bases, with 15 bases left in between. CDR1 SNHLY and CDR2 FYNNEI come from the germline V gene. The CDR3 bases are TGTGCCAGCAAAACTACGGGGGGGGACACTGAAGCTTTCTTT. Protein: CASKTTGGDTEAFF.

V and J are TRBV15 and TRBJ2-7; TRBD2 is a possible D gene (5 bases). Germline lookup yields CDR1 LNHNV and CDR2 YYDKDF (reference sequence). V was clipped by 5 bases and J by 2 bases, with 19 bases between them. The CDR3 contains 16 residues. CDR3 bases: TGTGCCACCAGCTTCTGGGGATCCGGAGGAGCCTACGAGCAGTACTTC. Translation: CATSFWGSGGAYEQYF.

The rearrangement links TRBV30 to TRBJ1-1; TRBD1 might be the D (5 bases). V lost 5 bases to trimming and J lost 7 bases, with 14 bases between them. The CDR3 covers 12 residues. Per the germline V gene, CDR1 is GTSNPN and CDR2 is SVGIG (reference sequence). The DNA for the CDR3 is TGTGCCTGGGTCCCGGGACTTAATGAAGCTTTCTTT. It translates to CAWVPGLNEAFF.

Only one count was recorded for this clone. CDR3 sequence (DNA): TGCGCCAGCAGCCAAGTGTTGGGCGCGGGCACCACACACGTAAGGCGCACAGATACGCAGTATTTT. This gives the protein CASSQVLGAGTTHVRRTDTQYF. The chain uses TRBV4-1 and TRBJ2-3; tentatively, D is TRBD2 (5 bases). This CDR3 is 22 amino acids long. Per the germline V gene, CDR1 is MGHRA and CDR2 is YSYEKL. V lost 1 base to trimming and J lost 1 base, with 30 bases between them.

The chain combines TRBV5-1 with TRBJ2-1, with D uncertain. The CDR3 extends over 13 amino acids. From germline, CDR1 is SGHRS and CDR2 YFSETQ. The V gene lost 4 bases and the J gene lost 9 bases, with 14 bases spanning the gap. The CDR3: CASSPFVAIEQFF. The CDR3 nucleotides read TGCGCCAGCAGCCCCTTTGTGGCGATTGAGCAGTTCTTC.

The CDR3 coding sequence is TGCGCCAGCAGCTTGGAAAGCCCCCCGAACACCGGGGAGCTGTTTTTT. Residues: CASSLESPPNTGELFF. This chain links TRBV5-1 with TRBJ2-2, with D uncertain. Trimming shortened V by 0 bases and J by 0 bases, and 9 bases separated the two germline ends. This CDR3 has 16 amino acids. Germline V gives CDR1 SGHRS, CDR2 YFSETQ.

This rearrangement joins TRBV7-8 to TRBJ1-1; D is undetermined. Germline-derived CDR1 and CDR2 are SGHVS and FQNEAQ. This CDR3 spans 10 amino acids. Deletions cut 8 bases from V and 3 bases from J, with 4 bases between. Here the CDR3 reads CASYDTEAFF. CDR3 in DNA: TGTGCCAGCTACGACACTGAAGCTTTCTTT. Full variable domain (rest looked up from reference TRBV7-8 and TRBJ1-1): GAGVSQSPRYKVAKRGQDVALRCDPISGHVSLFWYQQALGQGPEFLTYFQNEAQLDKSGLPSDRFFAERPEGSVSTLKIQRTQQEDSAVYLCASYDTEAFFGQGTRLTVV.

This clone was observed a single time. The chain links TRBV15 to TRBJ1-2; D unclear. V dropped 0 bases and J dropped 5 bases, with 4 bases sitting between them. CDR3 length: 12 residues. The germline V gene encodes CDR1 LNHNV and CDR2 YYDKDF (reference sequence). CDR3 bases: TGTGCCACCAGCAGAGACCAGTATGGCTACACCTTC. Its protein is CATSRDQYGYTF.

The chain recombines TRBV4-3 with TRBJ2-7, with D perhaps TRBD2 (5 bases). V lost 0 bases, J lost 7 bases, and 13 bases lay in between. Looked up from germline, CDR1 is LGHNA and CDR2 is YSLEER. This CDR3 contains 14 residues. In DNA, the CDR3 is TGCGCCAGCAGCCAAGATCGGGGATTCGGGGAGCAGTACTTC. Residues: CASSQDRGFGEQYF.

The genes are TRBV28 and TRBJ2-1; the D gene could be TRBD1 or TRBD2 (5 bases each). Between the trimmed V and J ends, which lost 3 bases and 5 bases, there was a span of 17 bases. The CDR3 is 16 residues long. Germline V gene data show CDR1 as MDHEN and CDR2 as SYDVKM. Here the CDR3 reads CASSFSRGARNNEQFF. The CDR3 nucleotides are TGTGCCAGCAGTTTTTCGAGAGGGGCGAGAAACAATGAGCAGTTCTTC. The complete variable domain, with remaining parts taken from reference TRBV28 and TRBJ2-1, reads DVKVTQSSRYLVKRTGEKVFLECVQDMDHENMFWYRQDPGLGLRLIYFSYDVKMKEKGDIPEGYSVSREKKERFSLILESASTNQTSMYLCASSFSRGARNNEQFFGPGTRLTVL.

V and J are TRBV29-1 and TRBJ2-3; tentatively, D is TRBD1 (5 bases). V lost 0 bases to trimming and J lost 12 bases, with 19 bases between them. CDR3 length: 14 residues. Germline assignment: CDR1 SQVTM and CDR2 ANQGSEA. CDR3 in DNA: TGCAGCGTTGAAGAAAGTTGGGCCCGTGGGGCCCAGTATTTT. It is translated as CSVEESWARGAQYF.

This rearrangement joins TRBV2 to TRBJ2-5; TRBD2 matches 13 bases. Germline CDR1 SNHLY, CDR2 FYNNEI. Unmatched junction bases numbered 7, after V lost 4 bases and J lost 5 bases. The CDR3 has 16 amino acids. The CDR3: CASSVTSGRAGETQYF. The CDR3 nucleotides read TGTGCCAGCAGTGTTACTAGCGGGAGGGCCGGGGAGACCCAGTACTTC.

The rearrangement links TRBV10-3 to TRBJ1-1, with unresolved D. CDR1 and CDR2 (germline): ENHRY, SYGVKD. Trimming removed 2 bases at V and 2 bases at J, with 9 bases between. This CDR3 has 14 amino acids. The CDR3 here is CAISEEGLNTEAFF. CDR3 nucleotide sequence: TGTGCCATCAGTGAGGAGGGTCTCAACACTGAAGCTTTCTTT.

This clone has only one observation. The chain joins TRBV6-5 to TRBJ2-5, with D possibly being TRBD1 (5 bases). Between the trimmed V and J ends, which lost 8 bases and 3 bases, there was a span of 19 bases. This CDR3 has 15 amino acids. The germline V gene encodes CDR1 MNHEY and CDR2 SVGAGI. The CDR3 coding sequence is TGTGCCAGCCTCCCGGCCGGGTTAGGGGAAGAGACCCAGTACTTC. Translation gives CASLPAGLGEETQYF.